The 27 T cell receptor beta chains reported below all come from one sample, sequenced in a study of technical replicates of blood from a few donors. Sequencing was performed with immunoSEQ multiplex PCR; in TCRdb, only in-frame clones are kept and a portion is missing. Here the sample spans more than 90,000 clones, 95% to 97% being singletons. Source material: T cells isolated from PBMCs. These receptors were collected from a human donor in good health.

The genes are TRBV4-2 and TRBJ1-1, with a weak D call TRBD1 (6 bases). Trimming took 5 bases from V and 4 from J, leaving 14 bases between them. The germline V gene encodes CDR1 LGHNA and CDR2 YNFKEQ. The CDR3 totals 14 residues. The CDR3 DNA sequence: TGTGCCAGCAGCGTCAACACAGGGCCCACTGAAGCTTTCTTT. This translates into CASSVNTGPTEAFF.

The chain recombines TRBV10-3 with TRBJ2-3, with 12 bases matching TRBD2. This CDR3 has 14 amino acids. The trim removed 7 bases at V and 4 bases at J, leaving 3 bases unmatched. Germline V gene sequence: CDR1 ENHRY, CDR2 SYGVKD. CDR3 nucleotide sequence: TGTGCCATCACGACTAGCGGGAGATCAGATACGCAGTATTTT. Amino acid sequence: CAITTSGRSDTQYF.

The chain links TRBV18 to TRBJ2-3; the match to TRBD2 covers 8 bases. In germline, CDR1 is KGHSH, CDR2 LQKENI. CDR3 length: 14 amino acids. V lost 3 bases, J lost 2 bases, and 1 base stayed unmatched. The CDR3 DNA reads TGTGCCAGCTCACCTAGCGGGATCACAGATACGCAGTATTTT. It translates to CASSPSGITDTQYF.

This clone came up once. The chain carries TRBV10-3 and TRBJ2-3; maybe TRBD2 (6 bases). From germline, CDR1 is ENHRY and CDR2 SYGVKD. This CDR3 contains 13 residues. The V and J ends lost 8 bases and 3 bases respectively, with 12 bases between them. The CDR3 nucleotides read TGTGCCATCCTCGGGGGAGAGACAGATACGCAGTATTTT. It yields the protein CAILGGETDTQYF.

The V and J genes are TRBV11-3 and TRBJ2-1, with TRBD1 identical over 8 bases. The junction had 12 bases not matched to a gene; V was cut back by 6 bases and J by 8 bases. Per the germline V gene, CDR1 is SGHNT and CDR2 is YENEEA. This CDR3 contains 15 residues. CDR3 in amino acids: CASSPTRTGLDEQFF. The CDR3 DNA sequence: TGTGCCAGCAGTCCTACGAGGACAGGGCTCGATGAGCAGTTCTTC.

The V and J genes are TRBV19 and TRBJ2-2; unclear D gene. V gave up 10 bases and J gave up 6 bases, with 12 bases separating them. This CDR3 comprises 12 residues. Germline V CDR1 and CDR2: LNHDA, SQIVND (reference sequence). CDR3 in DNA: TGTGCCACCAAGTCGGGTGCCGGGGAGCTGTTTTTT. It codes for CATKSGAGELFF.

This clone appeared a single time. The genes are TRBV7-2 and TRBJ2-7; D unresolved. Deletions cut 5 bases from V and 2 bases from J, with 13 bases between. The germline CDR1 and CDR2 sequences are SGHTA and FQGNSA. This CDR3 region has 14 residues. The CDR3 sequence: CASSLFHGPYEQYF. The DNA of the CDR3 is TGTGCCAGCAGCCTCTTCCACGGTCCCTACGAGCAGTACTTC. Based on the CDR3 plus reference TRBV7-2 and TRBJ2-7, the full variable domain is GAGVSQSPSNKVTEKGKDVELRCDPISGHTALYWYRQSLGQGLEFLIYFQGNSAPDKSGLPSDRFSAERTGGSVSTLTIQRTQQEDSAVYLCASSLFHGPYEQYFGPGTRLTVT.

The genes are TRBV6-1 and TRBJ2-5; D might be TRBD2 (6 bases). Per the germline V gene, CDR1 is MNHNS and CDR2 is SASEGT. Trimming took off 9 bases at V and 3 bases at J, with 17 bases between the two ends. The CDR3 has 14 residues. The CDR3 loop is CASASGRGKETQYF. The CDR3 DNA sequence: TGTGCCAGTGCAAGCGGGCGCGGAAAAGAGACCCAGTACTTC.

This chain links TRBV27 with TRBJ2-1, with 7 bases matching TRBD2. Germline CDR1 and CDR2: MNHEY and SMNVEV (reference sequence). J was trimmed by 9 bases and V by 6 bases; bases with no gene match: 11. The CDR3 is 14 residues long. The CDR3 DNA sequence: TGTGCCAGCAGGGAGCGGGAATTTGGTGGTGAGCAGTTCTTC. Protein: CASREREFGGEQFF.

The chain is built from TRBV7-3 and TRBJ2-2; 10 bases map to TRBD2. The CDR3 contains 16 residues. The trim removed 1 base at V and 6 bases at J, leaving 5 bases unmatched. Germline V CDR1 and CDR2: SGHTA, FQGTGA. The CDR3 spells CASSLNSGRIPGELFF. The CDR3 DNA follows: TGTGCCAGCAGCTTAAATAGCGGGAGGATCCCCGGGGAGCTGTTTTTT.

The chain couples TRBV11-1 to TRBJ2-3, with a possible D match to TRBD1 (6 bases). The ends were cut back, 6 bases at V and 0 bases at J, with 13 bases in the middle. This CDR3 has 15 residues. The germline V gene encodes CDR1 SGHAT and CDR2 FQDESV (reference sequence). CDR3: CASRRRQESTDTQYF. CDR3 sequence (DNA): TGTGCCAGCAGGAGAAGACAGGAGAGCACAGATACGCAGTATTTT.

The rearrangement links TRBV27 to TRBJ2-1; 7 nucleotides align to TRBD2. This CDR3 region has 13 residues. The V gene end was trimmed by 4 bases and the J gene end by 3 bases; junction bases not matched to a gene: 0. Looked up from germline, CDR1 is MNHEY and CDR2 is SMNVEV (reference sequence). CDR3 sequence: CASSSGGYNEQFF. The CDR3 nucleotides are TGTGCCAGCAGTTCGGGGGGCTACAATGAGCAGTTCTTC.

The chain employs TRBV2 and TRBJ1-5; D is ambiguous. Trimming left V 7 bases short and J 9 bases short, with 19 bases between. This CDR3 spans 14 amino acids. Germline lookup yields CDR1 SNHLY and CDR2 FYNNEI. The CDR3 region is CASKADMTLWPQHF. CDR3 DNA sequence: TGTGCCAGCAAGGCGGATATGACCCTATGGCCCCAGCATTTT.

The V call is TRBV2, the J call TRBJ2-5; TRBD2 agrees at 8 bases. Germline CDR1 reads SNHLY; CDR2 reads FYNNEI. The trim removed 7 bases at V and 4 bases at J, leaving 11 bases unmatched. This CDR3 is built from 15 residues. CDR3 sequence: CASKTGSGSSETQYF. Written as DNA, the CDR3 is TGTGCCAGCAAGACTGGCAGCGGGAGTTCAGAGACCCAGTACTTC. The full variable domain, rest sourced from reference TRBV2 and TRBJ2-5, is EPEVTQTPSHQVTQMGQEVILRCVPISNHLYFYWYRQILGQKVEFLVSFYNNEISEKSEIFDDQFSVERPDGSNFTLKIRSTKLEDSAMYFCASKTGSGSSETQYFGPGTRLLVL.

V usage is TRBV5-4 and J usage is TRBJ2-3; D remains unclear. The germline V gene encodes CDR1 SGHNT and CDR2 YYREEE (reference sequence). CDR3 length equals 14 residues. Trimming removed 2 bases at V and 1 base at J, with 8 bases between. DNA for the CDR3: TGTGCCAGCAGCTTAGCCTCGGGCACAGATACGCAGTATTTT. Protein sequence: CASSLASGTDTQYF.

The V and J genes are TRBV9 and TRBJ2-3; D might be TRBD1 (5 bases). CDR1 SGDLS and CDR2 YYNGEE come from the germline V gene. V was pared by 2 bases and J by 5 bases, with 18 bases between. This CDR3 contains 16 residues. CDR3 coding DNA: TGTGCCAGCAGCGTTAGGGGAATACACCCTGGAGATACGCAGTATTTT. Its translation is CASSVRGIHPGDTQYF. The full variable domain, rest sourced from reference TRBV9 and TRBJ2-3, is DSGVTQTPKHLITATGQRVTLRCSPRSGDLSVYWYQQSLDQGLQFLIQYYNGEERAKGNILERFSAQQFPDLHSELNLSSLELGDSALYFCASSVRGIHPGDTQYFGPGTRLTVL.

The rearrangement links TRBV19 to TRBJ1-2; no reliable D call. The CDR3 contains 15 residues. The ends were cut back, 5 bases at V and 2 bases at J, with 15 bases in the middle. Germline CDR1 LNHDA, CDR2 SQIVND (reference sequence). DNA of the CDR3: TGTGCCAGTAGTCCCGAGGGCAGAAGAAACTATGGCTACACCTTC. Protein product: CASSPEGRRNYGYTF.

The rearrangement uses TRBV5-1 and TRBJ2-5; 11 bases are shared with TRBD2. V was pared by 2 bases and J by 5 bases, with 5 bases of the junction left unmatched. Germline values: CDR1 SGHRS, CDR2 YFSETQ. The CDR3 totals 15 residues. CDR3 amino acids: CASSFSGRAWETQYF. Written as DNA, the CDR3 is TGCGCCAGCAGCTTTAGCGGGAGGGCCTGGGAGACCCAGTACTTC.

V is TRBV6-1 and J is TRBJ2-5, with a possible D match to TRBD2 (6 bases). Germline CDR1 reads MNHNS; CDR2 reads SASEGT. V lost 2 bases to trimming and J lost 2 bases, with 12 bases between them. This CDR3 is 15 amino acids long. The CDR3 loop reads CASSETEGTQETQYF. The CDR3 DNA is TGTGCCAGCAGTGAAACGGAGGGGACTCAAGAGACCCAGTACTTC.

The J gene is TRBJ2-7, the V gene TRBV7-9; 8 bases are shared with TRBD1. CDR1 is SEHNR, CDR2 FQNEAQ, per germline (reference sequence). The V gene end was trimmed by 3 bases and the J gene end by 0 bases; junction bases not matched to a gene: 4. The CDR3 is 15 amino acids. The CDR3 DNA is TGTGCCAGCAGCTTCACCGGACAGGGCTCCTACGAGCAGTACTTC. Translating it yields CASSFTGQGSYEQYF.

The J gene is TRBJ2-1, the V gene TRBV7-6; TRBD2 aligns across 11 bases. Germline trimming cut 3 bases from V and 6 bases from J; bases unmatched to any gene: 4. Germline CDR1 SGHVS, CDR2 FNYEAQ. CDR3 length: 15 amino acids. The DNA for the CDR3 is TGTGCCAGCAGCTTCCGGACTAGCGGGCCCAATGAGCAGTTCTTC. Protein product: CASSFRTSGPNEQFF. Full variable domain (rest looked up from reference TRBV7-6 and TRBJ2-1): GAGVSQSPRYKVTKRGQDVALRCDPISGHVSLYWYRQALGQGPEFLTYFNYEAQQDKSGLPNDRFSAERPEGSISTLTIQRTEQRDSAMYRCASSFRTSGPNEQFFGPGTRLTVL.

The chain has TRBV5-6 and TRBJ2-1, with 9 bases fitting TRBD2. This CDR3 region has 15 residues. Looked up from germline, CDR1 is SGHDT and CDR2 is YYEEEE. V lost 6 bases, J lost 4 bases, and 8 bases stayed unmatched. The CDR3 region is CASTPAGGGYNEQFF. As DNA, the CDR3 is TGTGCCAGCACCCCGGCGGGAGGGGGTTACAATGAGCAGTTCTTC.

The chain combines TRBV6-5 with TRBJ1-1; 7 nucleotides match TRBD1. The germline CDR1 and CDR2 sequences are MNHEY and SVGAGI. V dropped 6 bases and J dropped 5; count of bases not matched to a gene: 9. The CDR3 consists of 14 residues. The CDR3 DNA follows: TGTGCCAGCAGCCCGCACAGGGGTGATACTGAAGCTTTCTTT. As protein: CASSPHRGDTEAFF.

This clone is a singleton in its sample. The genes are TRBV14 and TRBJ2-7, with 15 bases matching TRBD2. The trim removed 1 base at V and 5 bases at J, leaving 12 bases unmatched. CDR3 length equals 19 residues. Germline V lookup: CDR1 SGHDN, CDR2 FVKESK. The CDR3 spells CASSQGIDGTSGRLNEQYF. Here the CDR3 DNA reads TGTGCCAGCAGCCAAGGTATAGATGGGACTAGCGGGAGGCTCAACGAGCAGTACTTC. Using reference TRBV14 and TRBJ2-7 for the parts outside the CDR3, the full variable domain is EAGVTQFPSHSVIEKGQTVTLRCDPISGHDNLYWYRRVMGKEIKFLLHFVKESKQDESGMPNNRFLAERTGGTYSTLKVQPAELEDSGVYFCASSQGIDGTSGRLNEQYFGPGTRLTVT.

Written as DNA, the CDR3 is TGTGCCAGCAGCTGGGGGCCCACTGAAGCTTTCTTT. Translation gives CASSWGPTEAFF. The chain joins TRBV5-6 to TRBJ1-1; D might be TRBD1 (6 bases). V lost 3 bases and J lost 4, with 7 bases in between. The CDR3 is made up of 12 amino acids. Germline assignment: CDR1 SGHDT and CDR2 YYEEEE. Full variable domain (remainder filled in from reference TRBV5-6 and TRBJ1-1): DAGVTQSPTHLIKTRGQQVTLRCSPKSGHDTVSWYQQALGQGPQFIFQYYEEEERQRGNFPDRFSGHQFPNYSSELNVNALLLGDSALYLCASSWGPTEAFFGQGTRLTVV.

V and J are TRBV21-1 and TRBJ1-5; the D segment call TRBD1 is taken from the table without a DNA check. TRBV21-1 counts as a pseudogene. The CDR3 runs 17 residues. The CDR3 region is CAVGLGMDRVSVQPQHF. Here the CDR3 DNA reads TGTGCCGTAGGACTAGGGATGGACAGGGTTTCGGTACAGCCCCAGCATTTT.

The chain carries TRBV10-3 and TRBJ2-3; 7 nucleotides line up with TRBD1. The V gene's germline CDR1 is ENHRY and CDR2 SYGVKD. The CDR3 sequence is 15 residues long. J was trimmed by 4 bases and V by 1 base; bases with no gene match: 5. CDR3: CAISELGQGADTQYF. The CDR3 bases are TGTGCCATCAGTGAGTTAGGTCAGGGGGCAGATACGCAGTATTTT.